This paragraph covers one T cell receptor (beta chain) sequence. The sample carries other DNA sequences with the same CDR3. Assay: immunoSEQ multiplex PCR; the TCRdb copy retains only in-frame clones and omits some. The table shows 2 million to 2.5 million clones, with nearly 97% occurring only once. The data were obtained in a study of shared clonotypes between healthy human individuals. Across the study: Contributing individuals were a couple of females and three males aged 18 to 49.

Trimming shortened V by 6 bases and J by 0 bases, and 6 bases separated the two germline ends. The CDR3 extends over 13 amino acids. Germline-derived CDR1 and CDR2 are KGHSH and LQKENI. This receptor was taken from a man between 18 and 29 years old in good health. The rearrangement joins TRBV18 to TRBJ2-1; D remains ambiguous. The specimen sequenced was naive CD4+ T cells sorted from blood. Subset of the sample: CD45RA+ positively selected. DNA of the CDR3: TGTGCCAGCTCCCCTTACTCCTACAATGAGCAGTTCTTC. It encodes CASSPYSYNEQFF. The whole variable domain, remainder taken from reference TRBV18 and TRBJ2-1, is NAGVMQNPRHLVRRRGQEARLRCSPMKGHSHVYWYRQLPEEGLKFMVYLQKENIIDESGMPKERFSAEFPKEGPSILRIQQVVRGDSAAYFCASSPYSYNEQFFGPGTRLTVL.